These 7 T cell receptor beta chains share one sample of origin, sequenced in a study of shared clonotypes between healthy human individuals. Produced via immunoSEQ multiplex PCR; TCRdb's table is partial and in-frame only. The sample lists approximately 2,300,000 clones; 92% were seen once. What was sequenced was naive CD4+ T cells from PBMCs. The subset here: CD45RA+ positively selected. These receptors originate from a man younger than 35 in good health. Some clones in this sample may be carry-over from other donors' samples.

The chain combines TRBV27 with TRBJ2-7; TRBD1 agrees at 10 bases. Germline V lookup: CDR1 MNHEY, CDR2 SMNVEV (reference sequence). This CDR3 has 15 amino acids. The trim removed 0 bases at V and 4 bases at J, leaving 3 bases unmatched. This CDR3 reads CASSLSWTGGYEQYF. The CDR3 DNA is TGTGCCAGCAGTTTATCGTGGACAGGGGGTTACGAGCAGTACTTC.

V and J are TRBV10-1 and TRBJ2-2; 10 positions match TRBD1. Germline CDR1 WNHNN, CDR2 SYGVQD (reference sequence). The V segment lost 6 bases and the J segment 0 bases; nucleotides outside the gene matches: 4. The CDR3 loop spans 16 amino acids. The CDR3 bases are TGCGCCAGCAGCGGACAGGGGGAGACGAACACCGGGGAGCTGTTTTTT. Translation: CASSGQGETNTGELFF.

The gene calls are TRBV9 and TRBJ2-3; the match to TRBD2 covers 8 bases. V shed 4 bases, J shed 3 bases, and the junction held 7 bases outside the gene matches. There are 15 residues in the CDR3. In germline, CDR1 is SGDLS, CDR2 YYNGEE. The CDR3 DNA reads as TGTGCCAGCAGCACTAGCGGCAAGGGGACAGATACGCAGTATTTT. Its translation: CASSTSGKGTDTQYF.

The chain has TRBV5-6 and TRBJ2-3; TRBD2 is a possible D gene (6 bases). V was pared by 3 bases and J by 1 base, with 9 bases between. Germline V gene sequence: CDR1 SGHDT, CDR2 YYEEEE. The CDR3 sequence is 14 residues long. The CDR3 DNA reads TGTGCCAGCAGCTGGCGGGAAGGCACAGATACGCAGTATTTT. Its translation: CASSWREGTDTQYF.

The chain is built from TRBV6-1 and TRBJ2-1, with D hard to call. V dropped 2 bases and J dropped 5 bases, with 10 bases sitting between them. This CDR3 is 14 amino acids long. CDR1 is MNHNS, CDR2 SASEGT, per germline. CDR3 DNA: TGTGCCAGCAGTGAACCCATTCTCAACAATGAGCAGTTCTTC. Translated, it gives CASSEPILNNEQFF.

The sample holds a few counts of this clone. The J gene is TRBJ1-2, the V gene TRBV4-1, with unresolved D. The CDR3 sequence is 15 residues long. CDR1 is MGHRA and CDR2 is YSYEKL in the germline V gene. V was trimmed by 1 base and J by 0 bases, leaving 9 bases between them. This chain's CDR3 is CASSQVIGANYGYTF. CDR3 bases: TGCGCCAGCAGCCAAGTGATCGGTGCTAACTATGGCTACACCTTC.

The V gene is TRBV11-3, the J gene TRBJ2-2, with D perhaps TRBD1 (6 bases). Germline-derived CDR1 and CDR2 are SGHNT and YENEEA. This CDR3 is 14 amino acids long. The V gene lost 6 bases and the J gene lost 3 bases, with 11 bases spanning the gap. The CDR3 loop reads CASSGQPDTGELFF. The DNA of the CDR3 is TGTGCCAGCAGTGGACAGCCAGACACCGGGGAGCTGTTTTTT.